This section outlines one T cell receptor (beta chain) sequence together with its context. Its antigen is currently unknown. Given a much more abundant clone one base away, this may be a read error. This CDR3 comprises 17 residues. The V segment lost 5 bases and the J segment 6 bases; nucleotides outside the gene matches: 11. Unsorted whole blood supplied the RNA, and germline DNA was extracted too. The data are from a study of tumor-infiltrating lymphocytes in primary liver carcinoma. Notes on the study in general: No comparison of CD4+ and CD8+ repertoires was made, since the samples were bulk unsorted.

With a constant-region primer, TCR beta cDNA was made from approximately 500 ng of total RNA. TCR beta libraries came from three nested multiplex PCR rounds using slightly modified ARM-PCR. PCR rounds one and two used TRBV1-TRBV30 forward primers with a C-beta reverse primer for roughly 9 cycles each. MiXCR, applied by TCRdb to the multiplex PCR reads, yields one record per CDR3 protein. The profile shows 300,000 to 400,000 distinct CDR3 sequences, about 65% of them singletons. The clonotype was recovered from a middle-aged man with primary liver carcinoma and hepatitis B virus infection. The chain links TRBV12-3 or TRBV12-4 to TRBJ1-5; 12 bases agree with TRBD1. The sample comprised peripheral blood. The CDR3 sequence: CASSVSGTGGLRQPQHF. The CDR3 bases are TGTGCCAGCAGTGTCTCCGGGACAGGGGGCCTTCGTCAGCCCCAGCATTTT.